A selection of T cell receptor beta chains follows, all from one sample in a study of graft-versus-host responses after intestinal transplantation. Libraries were prepared by immunoSEQ multiplex PCR; TCRdb keeps only in-frame clonotypes and omits some of them. This repertoire shows 130,000 to 150,000 clones, about nine tenths found once; its top ten account for 0.19%. These receptors have no identified antigens. Material: unstimulated CD4+ T cells sorted from spleen or lymph node cells, obtained before intestinal transplant. These receptors were taken from a human donor who received an intestinal transplant. Both conserved end residues are part of each CDR3. A D gene is named only where the DNA matches it firmly. Only some rows state a clone size, as once, few, many or a class for expanded clones.

d_gene: .; j_gene: TRBJ1-1; abundance: .; v_gene: TRBV28; CDR3aa: CASSQGQSRGEAFF; CDR3nt: TGTGCCAGCAGCCAAGGACAGTCCAGGGGTGAAGCTTTCTTT
d_gene: TRBD2; j_gene: TRBJ2-3; abundance: .; v_gene: TRBV2; CDR3aa: CASSERTSGTDTQYF; CDR3nt: TGTGCCAGCAGTGAGAGGACTAGCGGCACAGATACGCAGTATTTT
d_gene: TRBD2; j_gene: TRBJ2-2; abundance: .; v_gene: TRBV7-9; CDR3aa: CASSFSGRAPNTGELFF; CDR3nt: TGTGCCAGCAGCTTCTCCGGGAGGGCCCCCAACACCGGGGAGCTGTTTTTT
d_gene: .; j_gene: TRBJ1-1; abundance: .; v_gene: TRBV5-8; CDR3aa: CASSRRQIMNTEAFF; CDR3nt: TGTGCCAGCAGCCGTCGACAGATCATGAACACTGAAGCTTTCTTT
d_gene: .; j_gene: TRBJ1-2; abundance: .; v_gene: TRBV7-8; CDR3aa: CASTHRGEGGYTF; CDR3nt: TGTGCCAGCACCCATCGGGGCGAAGGTGGCTACACCTTC
d_gene: TRBD2; j_gene: TRBJ2-1; abundance: .; v_gene: TRBV6-1; CDR3aa: CASGTSGRASEQFF; CDR3nt: TGTGCCAGCGGGACTAGCGGGAGGGCCAGTGAGCAGTTCTTC
d_gene: .; j_gene: TRBJ1-2; abundance: .; v_gene: TRBV5-6; CDR3aa: CASSLAVTGHGYTF; CDR3nt: TGTGCCAGCAGCTTGGCTGTCACAGGGCATGGCTACACCTTC
d_gene: .; j_gene: TRBJ1-1; abundance: .; v_gene: TRBV18; CDR3aa: CASSEGVTNTEAFF; CDR3nt: TGTGCCAGCTCAGAGGGGGTTACGAACACTGAAGCTTTCTTT
d_gene: .; j_gene: TRBJ2-1; abundance: .; v_gene: TRBV7-3; CDR3aa: CASSSYSGNEQFF; CDR3nt: TGTGCCAGCAGCTCCTACAGTGGCAATGAGCAGTTCTTC
d_gene: .; j_gene: TRBJ2-1; abundance: .; v_gene: TRBV7-9; CDR3aa: CASSLTKGGASSYNEQFF; CDR3nt: TGTGCCAGCAGCTTAACGAAAGGGGGAGCTAGCTCCTACAATGAGCAGTTCTTC
d_gene: TRBD1; j_gene: TRBJ2-7; abundance: .; v_gene: TRBV2; CDR3aa: CASRRQGHEQYF; CDR3nt: TGTGCCAGCAGGAGACAGGGCCACGAGCAGTACTTC
d_gene: TRBD1; j_gene: TRBJ2-3; abundance: .; v_gene: TRBV5-8; CDR3aa: CASSSLGQGTDTQYF; CDR3nt: TGTGCCAGCAGCTCCCTGGGACAGGGCACAGATACGCAGTATTTT
d_gene: .; j_gene: TRBJ2-1; abundance: .; v_gene: TRBV2; CDR3aa: CARGTDSYNEQFF; CDR3nt: TGTGCCAGAGGGACGGATTCCTACAATGAGCAGTTCTTC
d_gene: .; j_gene: TRBJ2-7; abundance: .; v_gene: TRBV10-3; CDR3aa: CAISGLGVLGYEQYF; CDR3nt: TGTGCCATCAGTGGGCTCGGGGTCCTTGGGTACGAGCAGTACTTC
d_gene: TRBD1; j_gene: TRBJ1-4; abundance: .; v_gene: TRBV7-9; CDR3aa: CASTSGGDEKLFF; CDR3nt: TGTGCCAGCACCTCAGGGGGCGACGAAAAACTGTTTTTT
d_gene: .; j_gene: TRBJ1-4; abundance: .; v_gene: TRBV10-3; CDR3aa: CATQEFRGGGEEKLFF; CDR3nt: TGTGCCACTCAAGAATTTCGGGGGGGCGGCGAAGAAAAACTGTTTTTT
d_gene: TRBD2; j_gene: TRBJ2-5; abundance: .; v_gene: TRBV6-5; CDR3aa: CASSAGRGETQYF; CDR3nt: TGTGCCAGCAGTGCCGGGAGGGGAGAGACCCAGTACTTC
d_gene: TRBD2; j_gene: TRBJ2-3; abundance: .; v_gene: TRBV6-5; CDR3aa: CASREAGIIDTQYF; CDR3nt: TGTGCCAGCAGGGAAGCGGGAATCATCGATACGCAGTATTTT
d_gene: .; j_gene: TRBJ2-1; abundance: .; v_gene: TRBV5-1; CDR3aa: CASSLRDGNEQFF; CDR3nt: TGCGCCAGCAGCTTGCGGGACGGGAATGAGCAGTTCTTC
d_gene: .; j_gene: TRBJ1-5; abundance: .; v_gene: TRBV29-1; CDR3aa: CSVEGSPNQPQHF; CDR3nt: TGCAGCGTTGAAGGGTCCCCCAATCAGCCCCAGCATTTT
d_gene: .; j_gene: TRBJ2-5; abundance: once; v_gene: TRBV5-1; CDR3aa: CASSWVIEETQYF; CDR3nt: TGCGCCAGCAGCTGGGTGATTGAGGAGACCCAGTACTTC
d_gene: .; j_gene: TRBJ1-5; abundance: .; v_gene: TRBV4-1; CDR3aa: CASSQGNQPQHF; CDR3nt: TGCGCCAGCAGCCAAGGTAATCAGCCCCAGCATTTT
d_gene: TRBD1; j_gene: TRBJ1-2; abundance: .; v_gene: TRBV28; CDR3aa: CATTDRAYGYTF; CDR3nt: TGTGCCACTACGGACAGGGCTTACGGCTACACCTTC
d_gene: .; j_gene: TRBJ2-7; abundance: .; v_gene: TRBV13; CDR3aa: CASSRRGKSYEQYF; CDR3nt: TGTGCCAGCAGCCGACGGGGGAAGTCCTACGAGCAGTACTTC
d_gene: TRBD1; j_gene: TRBJ2-7; abundance: .; v_gene: TRBV19; CDR3aa: CASSKRDSSYEQYF; CDR3nt: TGTGCCAGTAGTAAACGGGACAGCTCCTACGAGCAGTACTTC
d_gene: .; j_gene: TRBJ2-3; abundance: once; v_gene: TRBV6-5; CDR3aa: CASSYSWGRITDTQYF; CDR3nt: TGTGCCAGCAGTTACTCTTGGGGGCGAATAACAGATACGCAGTATTTT
d_gene: TRBD1; j_gene: TRBJ1-1; abundance: .; v_gene: TRBV28; CDR3aa: CASSLWDRDTEAFF; CDR3nt: TGTGCCAGCAGTTTGTGGGACAGGGACACTGAAGCTTTCTTT
d_gene: .; j_gene: TRBJ1-5; abundance: .; v_gene: TRBV6-6; CDR3aa: CASSRRRADQPQHF; CDR3nt: TGTGCCAGCAGCCGCCGTAGGGCGGATCAGCCCCAGCATTTT
d_gene: TRBD2; j_gene: TRBJ2-2; abundance: .; v_gene: TRBV6-1; CDR3aa: CASGVAGYTGELFF; CDR3nt: TGTGCCAGCGGGGTAGCGGGATACACCGGGGAGCTGTTTTTT
d_gene: TRBD2; j_gene: TRBJ2-3; abundance: .; v_gene: TRBV19; CDR3aa: CATRRGDTTDTQYF; CDR3nt: TGTGCCACTCGACGGGGGGATACCACAGATACGCAGTATTTT
d_gene: .; j_gene: TRBJ2-5; abundance: .; v_gene: TRBV21-1; CDR3aa: CASSEGTCLNF; CDR3nt: TGTGCCAGCAGCGAAGGCACCTGCCTGAACTTC
d_gene: .; j_gene: TRBJ2-1; abundance: .; v_gene: TRBV15; CDR3aa: CATSREARGIVSNEQFF; CDR3nt: TGTGCCACCAGCAGAGAAGCCAGGGGCATCGTGTCCAATGAGCAGTTCTTC
d_gene: .; j_gene: TRBJ2-1; abundance: .; v_gene: TRBV19; CDR3aa: CASSMISYNEQFF; CDR3nt: TGTGCCAGTAGTATGATCTCCTACAATGAGCAGTTCTTC
d_gene: TRBD2; j_gene: TRBJ2-7; abundance: .; v_gene: TRBV6-6; CDR3aa: CASSLAGGPVDEQYF; CDR3nt: TGTGCCAGCAGTCTAGCGGGAGGGCCCGTCGACGAGCAGTACTTC
d_gene: .; j_gene: TRBJ2-5; abundance: once; v_gene: TRBV28; CDR3aa: CASSFVGTFSEAQYF; CDR3nt: TGTGCCAGCAGCTTCGTCGGGACATTCTCTGAGGCCCAGTACTTC
d_gene: .; j_gene: TRBJ1-6; abundance: .; v_gene: TRBV30; CDR3aa: CAWRGNGSPLHF; CDR3nt: TGTGCCTGGAGAGGGAACGGGTCACCCCTCCACTTT
d_gene: .; j_gene: TRBJ1-1; abundance: once; v_gene: TRBV7-9; CDR3aa: CASSFPGRAGGAFF; CDR3nt: TGTGCCAGCAGCTTTCCGGGGAGGGCAGGCGGAGCTTTCTTT
d_gene: .; j_gene: TRBJ2-7; abundance: once; v_gene: TRBV29-1; CDR3aa: CSVVDSPGGYEQYF; CDR3nt: TGCAGCGTTGTGGACAGCCCTGGGGGCTACGAGCAGTACTTC
d_gene: .; j_gene: TRBJ2-3; abundance: .; v_gene: TRBV7-2; CDR3aa: CASSLVGPGTDTQYF; CDR3nt: TGTGCCAGCAGCTTAGTAGGGCCGGGCACAGATACGCAGTATTTT
d_gene: .; j_gene: TRBJ2-7; abundance: .; v_gene: TRBV5-1; CDR3aa: CASSLVGRTVREQYF; CDR3nt: TGCGCCAGCAGCTTGGTAGGTCGGACTGTCCGCGAGCAGTACTTC
d_gene: TRBD2; j_gene: TRBJ2-7; abundance: .; v_gene: TRBV7-6; CDR3aa: CASSFSGAEQYF; CDR3nt: TGTGCCAGCAGCTTTAGCGGGGCCGAGCAGTACTTC
d_gene: .; j_gene: TRBJ2-3; abundance: .; v_gene: TRBV7-2; CDR3aa: CASSSYDRPPFYTDTQYF; CDR3nt: TGTGCCAGCAGCTCCTACGACAGGCCCCCTTTTTACACAGATACGCAGTATTTT
d_gene: TRBD1; j_gene: TRBJ1-4; abundance: few; v_gene: TRBV19; CDR3aa: CASSTTGGEKLFF; CDR3nt: TGTGCCAGTAGTACGACAGGGGGTGAAAAACTGTTTTTT
d_gene: TRBD1; j_gene: TRBJ1-1; abundance: .; v_gene: TRBV30; CDR3aa: CACDRDTGNTEAFF; CDR3nt: TGTGCCTGTGACAGGGACACCGGGAACACTGAAGCTTTCTTT
d_gene: .; j_gene: TRBJ1-2; abundance: .; v_gene: TRBV7-9; CDR3aa: CASSLAGQLYGYTF; CDR3nt: TGTGCCAGCAGCTTGGCGGGACAACTCTATGGCTACACCTTC
d_gene: TRBD1; j_gene: TRBJ2-7; abundance: .; v_gene: TRBV9; CDR3aa: CASSPGQGAYEQYF; CDR3nt: TGTGCCAGCAGCCCCGGACAGGGGGCCTACGAGCAGTACTTC
d_gene: .; j_gene: TRBJ2-2; abundance: few; v_gene: TRBV7-2; CDR3aa: CASSWGAGGVTGELFF; CDR3nt: TGTGCCAGCAGCTGGGGGGCCGGCGGAGTCACCGGGGAGCTGTTTTTT
d_gene: .; j_gene: TRBJ1-1; abundance: .; v_gene: TRBV7-9; CDR3aa: CASGFGGTTEAFF; CDR3nt: TGTGCCAGCGGATTTGGGGGGACCACTGAAGCTTTCTTT
d_gene: TRBD2; j_gene: TRBJ2-2; abundance: .; v_gene: TRBV5-1; CDR3aa: CASRLAGGGGELFF; CDR3nt: TGCGCCAGTAGACTAGCGGGAGGTGGCGGGGAGCTGTTTTTT
d_gene: .; j_gene: TRBJ1-4; abundance: .; v_gene: TRBV19; CDR3aa: CASSIGASEKLFF; CDR3nt: TGTGCCAGTAGTATTGGGGCATCGGAAAAACTGTTTTTT
d_gene: TRBD2; j_gene: TRBJ2-7; abundance: once; v_gene: TRBV6-6; CDR3aa: CASRASGRAYEQYF; CDR3nt: TGTGCCAGCAGGGCTAGCGGGCGGGCCTACGAGCAGTACTTC